This T cell receptor beta chain was retrieved from a study of vaccination and CD4 T cells after COVID-19. Study at large: Stimulation of the cells used overlapping spike peptide pools from SARS-CoV-2 and from the common cold coronaviruses HCoV-NL63, HCoV-OC43 and HCoV-229E.

The treatment was: roughly 11-day PBMC culture with coronavirus spike peptide pools or control peptides (ViraFEST assay). Points on this clonotype: Antigen specificity is unknown.

Per the germline V gene, CDR1 is MNHEY and CDR2 is SMNVEV (reference sequence). The V and J ends lost 6 bases and 2 bases respectively, with 25 bases between them. This CDR3 has 18 residues. Study observations and caveats: Convalescent patients had a median about 88% of post-vaccine SARS-CoV-2-reactive clones that were detected only after vaccination, not before it.

Oncomine TCR Beta short-read sequencing was applied to DNA from cultured CD4+ T cells. In TCRdb, the PCR reads were re-called with MiXCR into one record per CDR3 protein. This sample has around 18,000 distinct CDR3 sequences, with 30% to 45% found just once. J is TRBJ1-1 and V is TRBV27; D gene ambiguous. The source of this sequence is a human donor who had recovered from COVID-19. Material: CD4+ T cells from blood, cultured in vitro. CDR3 bases: TGTGCCAGCAGCTCATTACTCCGGACCCGACAAAAAAACACTGAAGCTTTCTTT. Its protein is CASSSLLRTRQKNTEAFF.